This TCR beta chain was obtained from a study of blood T cells in healthy people across ages. It was with a sample-barcoded 5' primer and a J-beta primer mix that a second PCR of roughly 7 to 11 cycles was run. The template-switch adaptor was a 5' adaptor with 12 random nucleotides. It tagged each cDNA molecule. TCRdb reprocessed the 5' RACE reads with MiXCR, giving one entry per CDR3 protein. The table shows 1.8 million or so distinct CDR3 sequences, with 35% to 50% occurring only once. CDR1 and CDR2 from the germline V gene are SNHLY and FYNNEI. CDR3 size: 11 residues. V is TRBV2 and J is TRBJ2-5, with 7 bases that match TRBD1. The J call may not be correct, given that the DNA end is closer to TRBJ2-7. Sample: blood. The receptor was isolated from a human donor in good health. This CDR3 is CASSGQREQYF. The DNA of the CDR3 is TGTGCCAGCTCGGGACAGCGCGAGCAGTACTTC.